This T cell receptor beta chain was recovered during a study of OX40 agonist ivuxolimab in advanced cancers. Profiled with immunoSEQ multiplex PCR; TCRdb holds only in-frame clones, not every one. The table lists 68,000 or so clones, roughly 90% of them singletons. V lost 6 bases, J lost 1 base, and 9 bases lay in between. Germline V gene sequence: CDR1 SNHLY, CDR2 FYNNEI. This CDR3 has 14 residues. The sequencing used CD4+ or CD8+ T cells sorted from blood, collected in a trial of the OX40 agonist ivuxolimab. This TCR derives from an adult with an advanced solid tumor such as melanoma, head and neck, liver or kidney cancer. The chain joins TRBV2 to TRBJ1-4; the D gene is possibly TRBD1 (6 bases). CDR3 bases: TGTGCCAGCAGGGTACAGGGAACTAATGAAAAACTGTTTTTT. Protein: CASRVQGTNEKLFF.